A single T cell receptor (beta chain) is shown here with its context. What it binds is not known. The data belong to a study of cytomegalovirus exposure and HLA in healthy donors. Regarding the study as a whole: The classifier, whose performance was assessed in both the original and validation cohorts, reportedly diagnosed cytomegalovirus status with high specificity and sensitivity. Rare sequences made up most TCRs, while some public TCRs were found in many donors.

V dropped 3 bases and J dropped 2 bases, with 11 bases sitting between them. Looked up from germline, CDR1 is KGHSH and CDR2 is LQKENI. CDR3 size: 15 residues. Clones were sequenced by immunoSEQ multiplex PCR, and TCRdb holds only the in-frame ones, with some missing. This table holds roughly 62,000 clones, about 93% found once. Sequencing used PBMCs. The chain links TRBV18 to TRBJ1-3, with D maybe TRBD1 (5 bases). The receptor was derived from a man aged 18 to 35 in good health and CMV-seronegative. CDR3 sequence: CASSPEGFPGNTIYF. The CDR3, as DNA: TGTGCCAGCTCACCGGAGGGGTTTCCTGGAAACACCATATATTTT. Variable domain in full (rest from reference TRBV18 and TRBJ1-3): NAGVMQNPRHLVRRRGQEARLRCSPMKGHSHVYWYRQLPEEGLKFMVYLQKENIIDESGMPKERFSAEFPKEGPSILRIQQVVRGDSAAYFCASSPEGFPGNTIYFGEGSWLTVV.